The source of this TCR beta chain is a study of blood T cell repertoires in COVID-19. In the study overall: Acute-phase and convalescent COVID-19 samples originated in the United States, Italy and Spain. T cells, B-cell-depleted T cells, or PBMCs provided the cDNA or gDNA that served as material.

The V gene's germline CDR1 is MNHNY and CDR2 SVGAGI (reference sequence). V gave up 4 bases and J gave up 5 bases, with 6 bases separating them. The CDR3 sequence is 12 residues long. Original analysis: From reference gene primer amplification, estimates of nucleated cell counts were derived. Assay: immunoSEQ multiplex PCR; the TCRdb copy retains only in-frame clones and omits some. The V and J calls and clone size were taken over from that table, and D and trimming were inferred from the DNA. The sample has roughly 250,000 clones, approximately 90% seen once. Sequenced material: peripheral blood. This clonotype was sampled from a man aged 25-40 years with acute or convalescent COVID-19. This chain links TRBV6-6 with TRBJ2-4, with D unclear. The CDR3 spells CASSFQENIQYF. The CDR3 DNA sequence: TGTGCCAGCAGTTTTCAGGAAAACATTCAGTACTTC.